A selection of T cell receptor beta chains follows, all from one sample in a study of blood T cell repertoires in COVID-19. This table comes from immunoSEQ multiplex PCR, and its TCRdb copy is limited to in-frame clones, with some not included. The data contain about 200,000 clones, about 78% of them singletons. Sequenced: peripheral blood. These receptor sequences come from a woman aged 70 to 79 with acute or convalescent COVID-19. Both conserved end residues are part of each CDR3. The D gene is left open where the match is weak. Expanded clones get a size class; other rows say once, few or many, or leave the size out.

>TRBJ2-7|13|TRBV27|NA|NA
CASSYSPTYEQYF
TGTGCCAGCAGTTATTCCCCTACCTACGAGCAGTACTTC
>TRBJ2-3|16|TRBV24-1|once|TRBD2
CATSDPGAGDTDTQYF
TGTGCCACCAGTGACCCTGGGGCGGGAGACACAGATACGCAGTATTTT
>TRBJ2-5|14|TRBV27|NA|NA
CASSLGMKGETQYF
TGTGCCAGCAGTTTGGGGATGAAGGGGGAGACCCAGTACTTC
>TRBJ1-2|14|TRBV5-4|NA|NA
CASSPTSSSGGYTF
TGTGCCAGCAGCCCCACGTCGTCTTCCGGTGGCTACACCTTC
>TRBJ1-1|15|TRBV5-1|NA|TRBD1
CASSLAGTGNTEAFF
TGCGCCAGCAGCTTGGCTGGGACAGGAAACACTGAAGCTTTCTTT
>TRBJ2-6|19|TRBV10-3|NA|TRBD2
CAIRGTSATSYSGANVLTF
TGTGCCATCAGAGGGACTAGCGCCACATCTTACTCTGGGGCCAACGTCCTGACTTTC
>TRBJ2-2|15|TRBV9|many|NA
CASSVTGESTGELFF
TGTGCCAGCAGCGTAACGGGGGAGAGCACCGGGGAGCTGTTTTTT
>TRBJ1-6|15|TRBV2|few|TRBD1
CASSERTGPDSPLHF
TGTGCCAGCAGTGAGCGGACAGGGCCGGATTCACCCCTCCACTTT
>TRBJ1-2|12|TRBV28|NA|NA
CASSQGPGGYTF
TGTGCCAGCAGTCAGGGCCCCGGCGGCTACACCTTC
>TRBJ2-7|14|TRBV28|NA|NA
CASSFTRVPYEQYF
TGTGCCAGCAGTTTCACGAGGGTTCCGTACGAGCAGTACTTC
>TRBJ1-2|15|TRBV19|NA|TRBD1
CASSSPGTGDYGYTF
TGTGCCAGTAGCAGCCCCGGGACAGGGGACTATGGCTACACCTTC
>TRBJ2-7|15|TRBV30|NA|TRBD1
CAWSTRTGNSYEQYF
TGTGCCTGGAGTACCCGGACAGGGAACTCCTACGAGCAGTACTTC
>TRBJ2-6|20|TRBV3-1/TRBV3-2|NA|TRBD1
CASSLKTTGGLKSGANVLTF
TGTGCCAGCAGCCTGAAGACAACAGGGGGGCTAAAGTCTGGGGCCAACGTCCTGACTTTC
>TRBJ1-2|13|TRBV30|NA|TRBD1
CAWSQGARVGYTF
TGTGCCTGGAGTCAGGGGGCGCGGGTCGGTTACACCTTC
>TRBJ1-5|13|TRBV6-4|NA|TRBD1
CASARQGDQPQHF
TGTGCCAGCGCCCGACAGGGGGATCAGCCCCAGCATTTT
>TRBJ2-1|16|TRBV19|NA|NA
CASRSFGQPLGYEQFF
TGTGCCAGTAGAAGTTTCGGACAGCCCCTGGGCTATGAGCAGTTCTTC
>TRBJ2-2|16|TRBV3-1/TRBV3-2|NA|TRBD2
CASSPATSGRTGELFF
TGTGCCAGCAGCCCGGCGACTAGCGGGCGGACCGGGGAGCTGTTTTTT
>TRBJ1-3|13|TRBV29-1|NA|NA
CSVDVQGGNTIYF
TGCAGCGTTGATGTGCAGGGGGGAAACACCATATATTTT
>TRBJ2-2|16|TRBV5-1|few|TRBD1
CASSPGTETRAGELFF
TGCGCCAGCAGCCCTGGGACAGAAACGAGGGCCGGGGAGCTGTTTTTT
>TRBJ2-5|15|TRBV5-4|NA|TRBD2
CASSQRTSGQETQYF
TGTGCCAGCAGCCAGCGGACTAGCGGCCAAGAGACCCAGTACTTC
>TRBJ1-4|16|TRBV7-2|NA|TRBD1
CASSLYGTATGEKLFF
TGTGCCAGCAGCTTATACGGGACAGCCACGGGTGAAAAACTGTTTTTT
>TRBJ1-2|15|TRBV25-1|NA|NA
CASSEYGRGFGGYTF
TGTGCCAGCAGTGAATATGGGCGGGGATTCGGAGGCTACACCTTC
>TRBJ2-7|15|TRBV5-1|NA|TRBD1
CASSSRGTGGLEQYF
TGCGCCAGCAGCTCGAGAGGGACAGGGGGCCTCGAGCAGTACTTC
>TRBJ2-5|14|TRBV6-5|NA|TRBD2
CATDSGSVGETQYF
TGTGCCACCGATAGCGGGAGTGTGGGAGAGACCCAGTACTTC
>TRBJ1-1|14|TRBV7-3|NA|TRBD1
CASSTGQGFTEAFF
TGTGCCAGCAGCACCGGACAGGGTTTCACTGAAGCTTTCTTT
>TRBJ1-1|14|TRBV14|NA|TRBD1
CASSSGTGVWVPFF
TGTGCCAGCAGCTCCGGGACAGGAGTTTGGGTTCCTTTCTTT
>TRBJ1-5|15|TRBV27|NA|TRBD1
CASRGTGGNNQPQHF
TGTGCCAGCAGAGGGACAGGGGGTAACAATCAGCCCCAGCATTTT
>TRBJ2-4|18|TRBV4-1|NA|TRBD2
CASSPGLAGGRAKNIQYF
TGCGCCAGCAGCCCAGGGCTAGCGGGAGGAAGAGCCAAAAACATTCAGTACTTC
>TRBJ2-4|14|TRBV19|NA|TRBD1
CASSNGQGSGIQYF
TGTGCCAGTAGTAACGGACAGGGGAGCGGCATTCAGTACTTC
>TRBJ2-3|15|TRBV7-7|NA|NA
CASSPAGRNSDTQYF
TGTGCTAGCAGCCCAGCGGGCCGGAATTCAGATACGCAGTATTTT
>TRBJ2-3|15|TRBV27|NA|NA
CASSLRGMLTDTQYF
TGTGCCAGCAGTTTAAGGGGGATGCTCACAGATACGCAGTATTTT